The next 26 T cell receptor beta chains were all read from a single sample in a study of shared clonotypes between healthy human individuals. This table comes from immunoSEQ multiplex PCR, and its TCRdb copy is limited to in-frame clones, with some not included. The table shows roughly 2 million clones, with 85% to 95% occurring only once. Sequenced: naive CD4+ T cells sorted from blood. Noted subset: CD45RA+ positively selected. These receptors were collected from a man younger than 35 in good health.

The CDR3 DNA is TGTGCCAGCAGGAACAGGGATCGCGGCTACACCTTC. It encodes CASRNRDRGYTF. V and J are TRBV28 and TRBJ1-2, with D possibly TRBD1 on 6 matching bases. Germline CDR1 reads MDHEN; CDR2 reads SYDVKM. This CDR3 contains 12 residues. V was cut by 6 bases and J by 8 bases, with 13 bases left in between.

The V and J genes are TRBV7-2 and TRBJ2-7, with D unresolved. Trimming pared 5 bases from V and 2 bases from J, leaving 16 bases between. Looked up from germline, CDR1 is SGHTA and CDR2 is FQGNSA. This CDR3 is built from 15 residues. The CDR3: CASSPTPGRTYEQYF. Written as DNA, the CDR3 is TGTGCCAGCAGCCCAACTCCGGGCCGCACCTACGAGCAGTACTTC.

This clone showed up just once. This rearrangement joins TRBV7-8 to TRBJ2-7, with D possibly being TRBD1 or TRBD2 (5 bases each). The V gene's germline CDR1 is SGHVS and CDR2 FQNEAQ. Trimming cost V 4 bases and J 5 bases, with 12 bases left between them. CDR3 length: 13 amino acids. CDR3 sequence reads: CASSSWGFNEQYF. The CDR3 bases are TGTGCCAGCAGCTCTTGGGGGTTCAACGAGCAGTACTTC.

The genes are TRBV28 and TRBJ2-5; D tentatively reads TRBD1 or TRBD2 (5 bases each). Deletions cut 5 bases from V and 5 bases from J, with 15 bases between. The CDR3 spans 14 residues. Germline V gives CDR1 MDHEN, CDR2 SYDVKM. For the CDR3, the DNA is TGTGCCAGCAGTCGAGAGGGGCCTAAGGAGACCCAGTACTTC. Amino acid sequence: CASSREGPKETQYF.

The chain uses TRBV6-5 and TRBJ1-6; a possible D gene is TRBD1 (5 bases). The germline V gene has CDR1 MNHEY and CDR2 SVGAGI. The length of the CDR3 is 16 residues. Trimming stripped 1 base from V and 7 bases from J, with 14 bases between. CDR3 in DNA: TGTGCCAGCAGTTACTTGATCGGGACGGAGAATTCACCCCTCCACTTT. Encoded protein: CASSYLIGTENSPLHF.

This chain uses TRBV30 with TRBJ1-5; D is undetermined. This CDR3 spans 14 amino acids. The V gene lost 2 bases and the J gene lost 0 bases, with 8 bases spanning the gap. CDR1 GTSNPN and CDR2 SVGIG come from the germline V gene (reference sequence). In nucleotides, the CDR3 is TGTGCCTGGAGTTCCCGGGGTAGCAATCAGCCCCAGCATTTT. This sequence encodes CAWSSRGSNQPQHF.

The CDR3 bases are TGTGCCAGCAACAATCTGGGACTAGCGGGGGGGCCCCGAACAGATACGCAGTATTTT. Amino acids: CASNNLGLAGGPRTDTQYF. The V call is TRBV27, the J call TRBJ2-3, with 16 bases that match TRBD2. With V trimmed by 7 bases and J by 3 bases, 13 bases remained unmatched. Per the germline V gene, CDR1 is MNHEY and CDR2 is SMNVEV (reference sequence). CDR3 size: 19 residues.

The rearrangement links TRBV7-2 to TRBJ1-3, with TRBD1 as a possible D gene (5 bases). V was shortened by 5 bases and J by 0 bases, with 14 bases between the two germline ends. Germline CDR1 SGHTA, CDR2 FQGNSA. The CDR3 sequence is 16 residues long. DNA of the CDR3: TGTGCCAGCAGCCGGGGCAGGCAACACTCTGGAAACACCATATATTTT. This gives the protein CASSRGRQHSGNTIYF. Supplemented by reference TRBV7-2 and TRBJ1-3, the full variable domain reads GAGVSQSPSNKVTEKGKDVELRCDPISGHTALYWYRQSLGQGLEFLIYFQGNSAPDKSGLPSDRFSAERTGGSVSTLTIQRTQQEDSAVYLCASSRGRQHSGNTIYFGEGSWLTVV.

The chain recombines TRBV28 with TRBJ2-5, with 8 positions matching TRBD1. Trimming cost V 4 bases and J 4 bases; bases outside gene matches: 14. Germline V gene lookup returns CDR1 MDHEN and CDR2 SYDVKM. The CDR3 has 17 amino acids. CDR3 region: CASSSRAGTGGGETQYF. The CDR3 DNA sequence: TGTGCCAGCAGTTCCCGGGCCGGGACAGGTGGGGGAGAGACCCAGTACTTC. Full variable domain (outside the CDR3, taken from reference TRBV28 and TRBJ2-5): DVKVTQSSRYLVKRTGEKVFLECVQDMDHENMFWYRQDPGLGLRLIYFSYDVKMKEKGDIPEGYSVSREKKERFSLILESASTNQTSMYLCASSSRAGTGGGETQYFGPGTRLLVL.

CDR3 DNA: TGTGCCAGCACCTGGGGCGACGAGCAGTACTTC. Encoded protein: CASTWGDEQYF. The chain combines TRBV6-5 with TRBJ2-7, with TRBD1 as a possible D gene (5 bases). The V end lost 7 bases, the J end lost 5 bases, and 9 bases lay between the germline ends. Germline V gene sequence: CDR1 MNHEY, CDR2 SVGAGI. This CDR3 spans 11 amino acids.

Regarding this clone: This same CDR3 is encoded by further DNA sequences in the sample. The chain links TRBV6-1 to TRBJ1-2, with a tentative D call TRBD1 (6 bases). Trimming took 6 bases from V and 0 from J, leaving 8 bases between them. CDR1 is MNHNS, CDR2 SASEGT, per germline. The CDR3 loop spans 13 amino acids. CDR3 protein: CASRTGPNYGYTF. In DNA, the CDR3 is TGTGCCAGCAGGACAGGTCCTAACTATGGCTACACCTTC.

Note on this clone: A single base separates this from a much larger clone, so it may be a read error. The same CDR3 can be traced to other DNA sequences in this sample. V gene TRBV7-9 combines with J gene TRBJ1-1, with D tentatively TRBD1 (5 bases). V shed 2 bases and J shed 10 bases, with 11 bases lying between them. Germline loops: CDR1 SEHNR, CDR2 FQNEAQ (reference sequence). This CDR3 has 12 residues. CDR3 loop: CASSLSTGGAFF. For the CDR3, the DNA is TGTGCCAGCAGCTTATCCACTGGGGGAGCTTTCTTT. The full variable domain, rest sourced from reference TRBV7-9 and TRBJ1-1, is DTGVSQNPRHKITKRGQNVTFRCDPISEHNRLYWYRQTLGQGPEFLTYFQNEAQLEKSRLLSDRFSAERPKGSFSTLEIQRTEQGDSAMYLCASSLSTGGAFFGQGTRLTVV.

The V and J genes are TRBV29-1 and TRBJ2-5; D gene ambiguous. Germline assignment: CDR1 SQVTM and CDR2 ANQGSEA. Trimming removed 3 bases at V and 2 bases at J, with 10 bases between. This CDR3 region has 13 residues. CDR3 loop: CSVDGLQQETQYF. The CDR3, as DNA: TGCAGCGTTGATGGTCTACAGCAAGAGACCCAGTACTTC.

This rearrangement joins TRBV30 to TRBJ1-3; D ambiguous. V shed 0 bases and J shed 1 base, with 13 bases lying between them. The CDR3 has 16 residues. Germline V gene data show CDR1 as GTSNPN and CDR2 as SVGIG (reference sequence). In nucleotides, the CDR3 is TGTGCCTGGAGTGTACTTCGATCTGGGTCTGGAAACACCATATATTTT. It specifies CAWSVLRSGSGNTIYF.

The CDR3 region is CASAEGGSRETQYF. The CDR3 nucleotides read TGCGCCAGCGCCGAGGGGGGGTCGAGGGAGACCCAGTACTTC. The chain employs TRBV5-1 and TRBJ2-5; D possibly corresponds to TRBD2 (7 bases). The CDR3 spans 14 residues. V lost 7 bases, J lost 5 bases, and 18 bases lay in between. CDR1 SGHRS and CDR2 YFSETQ come from the germline V gene.

The rearrangement uses TRBV7-6 and TRBJ2-3, with 7 bases aligning to TRBD1. V shed 2 bases, J shed 0 bases, and the junction held 5 bases outside the gene matches. The V gene's germline CDR1 is SGHVS and CDR2 FNYEAQ. The CDR3 length is 16 residues. CDR3 in DNA: TGTGCCAGCAGCTTAAAGGGGACAGCTAGCACAGATACGCAGTATTTT. Translated: CASSLKGTASTDTQYF.

This chain's CDR3 is CASSYTGREWRNEQFF. CDR3 DNA: TGTGCCAGCAGTTACACGGGACGGGAGTGGCGCAATGAGCAGTTCTTC. The chain joins TRBV6-5 to TRBJ2-1, with a weak D call TRBD2 (6 bases). The CDR3 loop spans 16 amino acids. Trimming stripped 2 bases from V and 6 bases from J, with 17 bases between. Germline V gene data show CDR1 as MNHEY and CDR2 as SVGAGI.

This clone was detected only once. V gene TRBV11-3 combines with J gene TRBJ2-5; 11 positions match TRBD1. The V gene's germline CDR1 is SGHNT and CDR2 YENEEA. J was trimmed by 1 base and V by 5 bases; bases with no gene match: 3. The CDR3 loop spans 15 amino acids. The CDR3 coding sequence is TGTGCCAGCAGCCCGGGGACAGGGGGCCAAGAGACCCAGTACTTC. Protein sequence: CASSPGTGGQETQYF.

This chain uses TRBV25-1 with TRBJ1-1, with D unresolved. Trimming stripped 7 bases from V and 0 bases from J, with 6 bases between. This CDR3 is 12 amino acids long. The germline CDR1 and CDR2 sequences are MGHDK and SYGVNS. The CDR3 protein is CASTHLNTEAFF. The CDR3 nucleotides read TGTGCCAGCACCCACTTGAACACTGAAGCTTTCTTT.

J is TRBJ2-3 and V is TRBV6-1, with TRBD1 identical over 8 bases. In germline, CDR1 is MNHNS, CDR2 SASEGT. The CDR3 sequence is 14 residues long. With V trimmed by 5 bases and J by 3 bases, 4 bases remained unmatched. The CDR3 region has the DNA TGTGCCAGCAGTCCGGACAGGGCTACAGATACGCAGTATTTT. It codes for CASSPDRATDTQYF.

This clone has only one observation. CDR3 loop: CASSSPGQTNQPQHF. CDR3 DNA: TGTGCCAGCAGTTCGCCGGGACAGACAAATCAGCCCCAGCATTTT. The chain uses TRBV28 and TRBJ1-5; 7 nucleotides align to TRBD1. The ends lost 4 bases at V and 4 bases at J; junction bases unmatched: 7. In germline, CDR1 is MDHEN, CDR2 SYDVKM. CDR3 length: 15 residues.

As regards this clone: Other DNA sequences within the sample encode an identical CDR3. The chain employs TRBV30 and TRBJ2-3, with D possibly being TRBD2 (6 bases). This CDR3 contains 12 residues. With 5 bases removed from V and 3 bases from J, the gap between germline ends came to 9 bases. The germline CDR1 and CDR2 sequences are GTSNPN and SVGIG (reference sequence). CDR3 DNA: TGTGCCTGGGGGGGAGGAACAGATACGCAGTATTTT. This codes for CAWGGGTDTQYF.

In this sample, this clone turned up once. Additional DNA sequences in this sample encode the identical CDR3. The V call is TRBV18, the J call TRBJ2-2, with 7 nucleotides matching TRBD1. The CDR3 runs to 12 residues. Germline values: CDR1 KGHSH, CDR2 LQKENI. J lost 11 bases, V lost 3 bases, and 3 bases had no gene match. The CDR3 DNA is TGTGCCAGCTCACCCCGACAGGGTGAGCTGTTTTTT. It specifies CASSPRQGELFF. The complete variable domain, with remaining parts taken from reference TRBV18 and TRBJ2-2, reads NAGVMQNPRHLVRRRGQEARLRCSPMKGHSHVYWYRQLPEEGLKFMVYLQKENIIDESGMPKERFSAEFPKEGPSILRIQQVVRGDSAAYFCASSPRQGELFFGEGSRLTVL.

As DNA, the CDR3 is TGTGCCAGCAGTTTAGTAGGGGGCGCGAATTCACCCCTCCACTTT. It is translated as CASSLVGGANSPLHF. The rearrangement uses TRBV27 and TRBJ1-6; TRBD1 matches 7 bases. V gave up 2 bases and J gave up 7 bases; unmatched junction bases: 5. The germline V gene has CDR1 MNHEY and CDR2 SMNVEV (reference sequence). The CDR3 has 15 amino acids.

The genes are TRBV28 and TRBJ2-7; 7 bases line up with TRBD1. The germline V gene has CDR1 MDHEN and CDR2 SYDVKM. Trimming at V came to 6 bases and at J to 1 base, leaving 6 bases not matched to a gene. The CDR3 has 14 residues. The CDR3 sequence: CASRGTVTSYEQYF. DNA of the CDR3: TGTGCCAGCAGGGGGACAGTTACTTCCTACGAGCAGTACTTC. The full variable domain, its missing parts supplied by reference TRBV28 and TRBJ2-7, is DVKVTQSSRYLVKRTGEKVFLECVQDMDHENMFWYRQDPGLGLRLIYFSYDVKMKEKGDIPEGYSVSREKKERFSLILESASTNQTSMYLCASRGTVTSYEQYFGPGTRLTVT.

The chain employs TRBV6-1 and TRBJ2-3, with D unclear. The V and J ends lost 4 bases and 2 bases respectively, with 10 bases between them. The germline V gene has CDR1 MNHNS and CDR2 SASEGT. This CDR3 is 14 amino acids long. CDR3 loop: CASSAELLTDTQYF. CDR3 in DNA: TGTGCCAGCAGTGCGGAGCTCCTCACAGATACGCAGTATTTT.